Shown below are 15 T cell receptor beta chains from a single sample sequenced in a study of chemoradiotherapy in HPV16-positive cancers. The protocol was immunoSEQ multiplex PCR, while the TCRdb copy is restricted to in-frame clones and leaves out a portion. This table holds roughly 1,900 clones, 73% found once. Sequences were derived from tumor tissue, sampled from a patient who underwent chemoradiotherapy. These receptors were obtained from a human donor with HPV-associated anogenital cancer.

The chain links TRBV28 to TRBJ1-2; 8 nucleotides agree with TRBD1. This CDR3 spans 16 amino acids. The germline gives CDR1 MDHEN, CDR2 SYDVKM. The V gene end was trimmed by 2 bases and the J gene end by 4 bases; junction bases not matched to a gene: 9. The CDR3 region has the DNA TGTGCCAGCAGTTTACCGACAGGGGCGGGCCTCTATGGCTACACCTTC. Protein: CASSLPTGAGLYGYTF.

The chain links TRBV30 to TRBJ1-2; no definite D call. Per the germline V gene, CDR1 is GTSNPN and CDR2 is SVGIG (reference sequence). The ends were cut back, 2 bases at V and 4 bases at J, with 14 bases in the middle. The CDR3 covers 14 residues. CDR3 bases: TGTGCCTGGAGTCCCCTCGGGTTTAGCTATGGCTACACCTTC. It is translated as CAWSPLGFSYGYTF.

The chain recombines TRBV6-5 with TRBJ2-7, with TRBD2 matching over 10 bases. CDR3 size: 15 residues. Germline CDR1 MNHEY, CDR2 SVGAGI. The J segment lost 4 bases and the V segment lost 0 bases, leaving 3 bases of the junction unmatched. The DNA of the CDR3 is TGTGCCAGCAGTTACTCGATAGCGGGGGGTTACGAGCAGTACTTC. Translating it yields CASSYSIAGGYEQYF.

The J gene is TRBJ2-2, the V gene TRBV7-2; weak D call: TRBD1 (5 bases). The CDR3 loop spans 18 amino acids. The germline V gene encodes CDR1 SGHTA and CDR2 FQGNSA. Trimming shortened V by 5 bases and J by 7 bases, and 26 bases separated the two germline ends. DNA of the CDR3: TGTGCCAGCAGCCTTCGCACCTCAGGGCCAATGGTTGTCGGGGAGCTGTTTTTT. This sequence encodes CASSLRTSGPMVVGELFF. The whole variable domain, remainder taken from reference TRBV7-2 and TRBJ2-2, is GAGVSQSPSNKVTEKGKDVELRCDPISGHTALYWYRQSLGQGLEFLIYFQGNSAPDKSGLPSDRFSAERTGGSVSTLTIQRTQQEDSAVYLCASSLRTSGPMVVGELFFGEGSRLTVL.

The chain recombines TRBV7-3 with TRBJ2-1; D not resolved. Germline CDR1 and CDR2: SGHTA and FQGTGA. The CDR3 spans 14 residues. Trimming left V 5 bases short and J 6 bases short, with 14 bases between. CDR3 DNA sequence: TGTGCCAGCAGCCCGGTTGGACCCGTCAATGAGCAGTTCTTC. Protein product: CASSPVGPVNEQFF.

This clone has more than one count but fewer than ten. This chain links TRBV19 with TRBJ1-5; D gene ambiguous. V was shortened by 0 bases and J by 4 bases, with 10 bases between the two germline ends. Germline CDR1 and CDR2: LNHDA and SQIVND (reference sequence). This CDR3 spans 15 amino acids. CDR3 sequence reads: CASSIDQGPNQPQHF. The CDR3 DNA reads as TGTGCCAGTAGTATAGACCAAGGGCCGAATCAGCCCCAGCATTTT. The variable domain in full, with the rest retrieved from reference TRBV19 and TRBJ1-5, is DGGITQSPKYLFRKEGQNVTLSCEQNLNHDAMYWYRQDPGQGLRLIYYSQIVNDFQKGDIAEGYSVSREKKESFPLTVTSAQKNPTAFYLCASSIDQGPNQPQHFGDGTRLSIL.

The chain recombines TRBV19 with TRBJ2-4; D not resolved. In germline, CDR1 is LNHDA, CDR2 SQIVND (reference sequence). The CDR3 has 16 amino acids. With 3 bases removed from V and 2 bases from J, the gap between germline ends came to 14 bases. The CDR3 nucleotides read TGTGCCAGTAGTATCCCAGGCCCTACGACCAAAAACATTCAGTACTTC. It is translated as CASSIPGPTTKNIQYF.

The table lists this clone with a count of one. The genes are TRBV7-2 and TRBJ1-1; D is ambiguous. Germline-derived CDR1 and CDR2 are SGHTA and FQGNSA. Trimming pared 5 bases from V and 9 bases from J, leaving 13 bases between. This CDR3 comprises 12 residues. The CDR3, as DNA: TGTGCCAGCAGCCCACCCGGGCCGCAAGCTTTCTTT. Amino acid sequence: CASSPPGPQAFF.

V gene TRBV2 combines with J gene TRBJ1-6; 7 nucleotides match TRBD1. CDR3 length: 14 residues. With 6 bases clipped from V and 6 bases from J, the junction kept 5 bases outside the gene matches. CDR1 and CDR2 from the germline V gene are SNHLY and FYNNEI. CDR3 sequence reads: CASSINRGNSPLHF. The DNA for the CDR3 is TGTGCCAGCAGCATCAACAGGGGTAATTCACCCCTCCACTTT.

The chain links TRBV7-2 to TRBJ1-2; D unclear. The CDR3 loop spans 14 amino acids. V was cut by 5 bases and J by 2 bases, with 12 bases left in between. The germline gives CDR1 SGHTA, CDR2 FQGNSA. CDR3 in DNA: TGTGCCAGCAGCGCCACTGGTAACAACTATGGCTACACCTTC. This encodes CASSATGNNYGYTF.

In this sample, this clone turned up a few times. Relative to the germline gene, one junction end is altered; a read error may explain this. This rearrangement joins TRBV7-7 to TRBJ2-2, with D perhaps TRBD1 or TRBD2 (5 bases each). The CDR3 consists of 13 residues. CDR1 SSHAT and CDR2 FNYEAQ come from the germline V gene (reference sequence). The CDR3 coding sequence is TGTGCTAGCAGCTTGGGGGTCGGCGGGGAGCTGTTTTTT. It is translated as CASSLGVGGELFF.

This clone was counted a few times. The CDR3, as DNA: TGTGCCACCAGCAGAGGCAGGGGTGACAATGAGCAGTTCTTC. Protein product: CATSRGRGDNEQFF. V is TRBV15 and J is TRBJ2-1, with D maybe TRBD1 (6 bases). CDR1 is LNHNV, CDR2 YYDKDF, per germline (reference sequence). V dropped 1 base and J dropped 5 bases, with 9 bases sitting between them. There are 14 residues in the CDR3.

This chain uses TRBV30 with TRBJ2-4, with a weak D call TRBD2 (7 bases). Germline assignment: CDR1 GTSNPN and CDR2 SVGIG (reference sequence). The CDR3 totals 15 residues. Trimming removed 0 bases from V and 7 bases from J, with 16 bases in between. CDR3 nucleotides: TGTGCCTGGAGTGTACGAGGGGGGGAGGGGAACATTCAGTACTTC. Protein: CAWSVRGGEGNIQYF.

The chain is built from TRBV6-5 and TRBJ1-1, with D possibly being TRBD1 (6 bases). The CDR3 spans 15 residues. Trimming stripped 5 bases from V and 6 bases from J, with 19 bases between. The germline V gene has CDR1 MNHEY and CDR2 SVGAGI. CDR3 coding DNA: TGTGCCAGCAGTGCCAGGGGTCGGGGTGGGTCTGAAGCTTTCTTT. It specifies CASSARGRGGSEAFF.

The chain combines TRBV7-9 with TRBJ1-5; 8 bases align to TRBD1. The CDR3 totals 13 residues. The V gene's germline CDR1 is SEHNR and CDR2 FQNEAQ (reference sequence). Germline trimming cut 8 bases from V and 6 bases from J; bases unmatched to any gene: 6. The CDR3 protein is CASARTGSQPQHF. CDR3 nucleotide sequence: TGTGCCAGCGCTAGGACAGGGAGTCAGCCCCAGCATTTT.